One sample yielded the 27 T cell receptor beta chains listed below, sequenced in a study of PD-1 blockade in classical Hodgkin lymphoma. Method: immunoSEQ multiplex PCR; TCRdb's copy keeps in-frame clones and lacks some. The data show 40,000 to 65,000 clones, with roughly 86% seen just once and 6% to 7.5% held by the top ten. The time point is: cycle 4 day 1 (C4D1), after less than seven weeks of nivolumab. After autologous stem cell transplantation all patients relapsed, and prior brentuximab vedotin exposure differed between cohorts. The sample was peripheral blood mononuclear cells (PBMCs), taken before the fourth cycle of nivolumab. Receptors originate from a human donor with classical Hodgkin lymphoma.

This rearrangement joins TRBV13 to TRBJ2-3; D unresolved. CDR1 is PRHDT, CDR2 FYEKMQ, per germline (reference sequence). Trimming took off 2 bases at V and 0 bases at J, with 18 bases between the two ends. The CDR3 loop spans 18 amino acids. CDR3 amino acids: CASSLIPLTDPSTDTQYF. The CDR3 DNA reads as TGTGCCAGCAGCTTAATTCCGCTGACGGACCCTAGCACAGATACGCAGTATTTT.

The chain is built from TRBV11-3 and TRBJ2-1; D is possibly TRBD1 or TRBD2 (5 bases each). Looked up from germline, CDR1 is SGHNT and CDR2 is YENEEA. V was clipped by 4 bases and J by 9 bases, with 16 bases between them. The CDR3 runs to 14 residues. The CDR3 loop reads CASSSAGLEGEQFF. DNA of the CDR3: TGTGCCAGCAGCTCGGCAGGGCTTGAGGGTGAGCAGTTCTTC.

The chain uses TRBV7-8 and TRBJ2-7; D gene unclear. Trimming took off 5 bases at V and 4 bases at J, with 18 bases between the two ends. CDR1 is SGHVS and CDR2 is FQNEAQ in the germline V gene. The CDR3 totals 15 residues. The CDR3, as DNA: TGTGCCAGCAGCACGAGCCCTCAAGTGGGGTACGAGCAGTACTTC. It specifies CASSTSPQVGYEQYF.

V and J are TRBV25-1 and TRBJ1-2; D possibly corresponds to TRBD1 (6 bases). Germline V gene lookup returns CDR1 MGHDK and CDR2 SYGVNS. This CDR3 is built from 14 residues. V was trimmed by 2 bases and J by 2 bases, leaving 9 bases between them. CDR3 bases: TGTGCCAGCAGTGAAAGGGGGGGAAACTATGGCTACACCTTC. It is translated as CASSERGGNYGYTF.

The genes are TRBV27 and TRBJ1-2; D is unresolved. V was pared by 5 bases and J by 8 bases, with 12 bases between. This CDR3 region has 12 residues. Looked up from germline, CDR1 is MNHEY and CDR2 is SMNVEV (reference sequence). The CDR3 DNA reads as TGTGCCAGCAGTCCGGCGGGAAAGGGCTACACCTTC. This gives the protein CASSPAGKGYTF.

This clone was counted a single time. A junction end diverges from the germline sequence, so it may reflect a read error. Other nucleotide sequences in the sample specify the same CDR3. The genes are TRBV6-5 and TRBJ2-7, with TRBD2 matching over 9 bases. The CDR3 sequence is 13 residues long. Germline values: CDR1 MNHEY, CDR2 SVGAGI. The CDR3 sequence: CASTKREAGEQYF. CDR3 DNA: TGTGCCAGCACTAAGCGGGAGGCAGGCGAGCAGTATTTC.

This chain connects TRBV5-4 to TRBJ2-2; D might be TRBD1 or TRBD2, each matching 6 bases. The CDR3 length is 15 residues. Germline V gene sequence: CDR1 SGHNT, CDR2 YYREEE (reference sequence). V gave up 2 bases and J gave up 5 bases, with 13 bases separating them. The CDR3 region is CASSFSGAWTGELFF. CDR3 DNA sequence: TGTGCCAGCAGCTTCTCGGGGGCTTGGACCGGGGAGCTGTTTTTT.

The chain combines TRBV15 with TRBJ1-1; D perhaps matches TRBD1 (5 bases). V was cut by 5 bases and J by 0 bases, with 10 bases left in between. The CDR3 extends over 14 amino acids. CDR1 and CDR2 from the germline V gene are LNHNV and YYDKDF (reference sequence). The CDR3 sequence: CATSVSGLNTEAFF. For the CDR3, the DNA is TGTGCCACCAGCGTTTCAGGGCTGAACACTGAAGCTTTCTTT.

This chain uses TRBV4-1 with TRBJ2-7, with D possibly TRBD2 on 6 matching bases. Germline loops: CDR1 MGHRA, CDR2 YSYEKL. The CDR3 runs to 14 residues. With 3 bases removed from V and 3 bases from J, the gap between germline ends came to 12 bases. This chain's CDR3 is CASSQYSGSYEQYF. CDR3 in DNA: TGCGCCAGCAGCCAGTATTCCGGGAGCTACGAGCAGTACTTC.

CDR3 loop: CSVGGSNQPQHF. The CDR3 DNA follows: TGCAGCGTTGGGGGGAGCAATCAGCCCCAGCATTTT. V usage is TRBV29-1 and J usage is TRBJ1-5, with a possible D match to TRBD1 (5 bases). Germline CDR1 SQVTM, CDR2 ANQGSEA. The CDR3 extends over 12 amino acids. The V and J ends lost 4 bases and 1 base respectively, with 5 bases between them. Supplemented by reference TRBV29-1 and TRBJ1-5, the full variable domain reads SAVISQKPSRDICQRGTSLTIQCQVDSQVTMMFWYRQQPGQSLTLIATANQGSEATYESGFVIDKFPISRPNLTFSTLTVSNMSPEDSSIYLCSVGGSNQPQHFGDGTRLSIL.

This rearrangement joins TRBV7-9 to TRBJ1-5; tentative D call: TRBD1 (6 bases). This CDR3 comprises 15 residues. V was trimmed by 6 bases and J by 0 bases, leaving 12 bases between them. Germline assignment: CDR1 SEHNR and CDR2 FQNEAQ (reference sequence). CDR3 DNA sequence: TGTGCCAGCAGTTCTTCAGGGGCTAGCAATCAGCCCCAGCATTTT. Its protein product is CASSSSGASNQPQHF. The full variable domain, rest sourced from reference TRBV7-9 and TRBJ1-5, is DTGVSQNPRHKITKRGQNVTFRCDPISEHNRLYWYRQTLGQGPEFLTYFQNEAQLEKSRLLSDRFSAERPKGSFSTLEIQRTEQGDSAMYLCASSSSGASNQPQHFGDGTRLSIL.

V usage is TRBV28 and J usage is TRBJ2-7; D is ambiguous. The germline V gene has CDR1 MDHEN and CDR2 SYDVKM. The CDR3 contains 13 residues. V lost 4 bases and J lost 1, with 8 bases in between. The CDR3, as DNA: TGTGCCAGCAGTTCAACGGCTTCCTACGAGCAGTACTTC. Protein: CASSSTASYEQYF.

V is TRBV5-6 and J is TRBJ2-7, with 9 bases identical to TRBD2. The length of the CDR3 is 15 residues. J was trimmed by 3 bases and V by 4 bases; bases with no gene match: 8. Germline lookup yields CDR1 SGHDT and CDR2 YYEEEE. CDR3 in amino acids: CASSQRLAVLYEQYF. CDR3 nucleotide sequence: TGTGCCAGCAGCCAGCGACTAGCGGTTCTCTACGAGCAGTACTTC.

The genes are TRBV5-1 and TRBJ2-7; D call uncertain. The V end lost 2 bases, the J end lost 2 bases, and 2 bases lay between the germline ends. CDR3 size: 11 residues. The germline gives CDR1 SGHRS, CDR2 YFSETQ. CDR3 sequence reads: CASSFTYEQYF. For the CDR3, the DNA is TGCGCCAGCAGCTTTACCTACGAGCAGTACTTC.

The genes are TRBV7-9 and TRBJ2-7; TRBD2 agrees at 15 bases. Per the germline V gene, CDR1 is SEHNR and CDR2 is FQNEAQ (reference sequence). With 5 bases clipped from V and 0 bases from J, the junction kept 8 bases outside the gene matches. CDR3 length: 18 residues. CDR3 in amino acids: CASSPGGLAGGHSYEQYF. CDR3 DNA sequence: TGTGCCAGCAGCCCTGGGGGACTAGCGGGAGGTCACTCCTACGAGCAGTACTTC.

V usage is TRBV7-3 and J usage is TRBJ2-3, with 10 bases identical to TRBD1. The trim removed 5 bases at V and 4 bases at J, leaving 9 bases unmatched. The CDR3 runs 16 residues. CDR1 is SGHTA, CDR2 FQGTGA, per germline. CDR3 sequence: CASSQWRDRGPDTQYF. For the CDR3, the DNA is TGTGCCAGCAGCCAATGGAGGGACAGGGGCCCAGATACGCAGTATTTT.

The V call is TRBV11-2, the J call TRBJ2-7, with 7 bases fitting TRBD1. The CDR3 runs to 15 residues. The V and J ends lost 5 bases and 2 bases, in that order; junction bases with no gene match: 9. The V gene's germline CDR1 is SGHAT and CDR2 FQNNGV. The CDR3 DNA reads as TGTGCCAGCAGCCTACAAACGGGACAGACCTACGAGCAGTACTTC. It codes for CASSLQTGQTYEQYF.

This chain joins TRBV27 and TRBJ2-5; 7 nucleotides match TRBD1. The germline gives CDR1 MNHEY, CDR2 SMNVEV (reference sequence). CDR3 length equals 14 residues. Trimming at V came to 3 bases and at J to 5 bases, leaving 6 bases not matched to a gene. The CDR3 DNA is TGTGCCAGCAGTTTTATAGGGGGCAAGGAGACCCAGTACTTC. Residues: CASSFIGGKETQYF.

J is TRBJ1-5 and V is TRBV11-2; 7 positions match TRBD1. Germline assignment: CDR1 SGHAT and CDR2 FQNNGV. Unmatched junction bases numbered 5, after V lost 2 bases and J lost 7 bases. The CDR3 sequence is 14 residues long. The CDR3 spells CASSLRQGGQPQHF. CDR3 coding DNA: TGTGCCAGCAGCTTAAGGCAGGGGGGACAGCCCCAGCATTTT. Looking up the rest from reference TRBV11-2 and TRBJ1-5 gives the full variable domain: EAGVAQSPRYKIIEKRQSVAFWCNPISGHATLYWYQQILGQGPKLLIQFQNNGVVDDSQLPKDRFSAERLKGVDSTLKIQPAKLEDSAVYLCASSLRQGGQPQHFGDGTRLSIL.

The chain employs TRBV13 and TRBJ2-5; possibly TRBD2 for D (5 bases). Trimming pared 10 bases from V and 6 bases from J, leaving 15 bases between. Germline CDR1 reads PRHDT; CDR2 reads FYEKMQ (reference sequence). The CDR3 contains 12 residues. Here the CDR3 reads CATSEGRKTQYF. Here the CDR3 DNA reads TGTGCCACCTCTGAGGGTAGGAAGACCCAGTACTTC.

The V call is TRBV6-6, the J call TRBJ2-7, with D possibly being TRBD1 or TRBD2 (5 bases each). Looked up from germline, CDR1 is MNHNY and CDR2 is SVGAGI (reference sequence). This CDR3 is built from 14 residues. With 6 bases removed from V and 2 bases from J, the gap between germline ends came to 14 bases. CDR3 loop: CASRRAPGPYEQYF. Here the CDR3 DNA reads TGTGCCAGCAGGCGGGCCCCGGGGCCCTACGAGCAGTACTTC.

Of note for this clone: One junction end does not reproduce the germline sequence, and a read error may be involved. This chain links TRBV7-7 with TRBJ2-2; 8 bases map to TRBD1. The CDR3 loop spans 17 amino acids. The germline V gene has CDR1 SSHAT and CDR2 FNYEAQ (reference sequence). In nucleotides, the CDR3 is TGTGCTAGCAGCCCCGCCTCGGGACAGGCAGCCGCCGGGGAGCTGTTTTTT. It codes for CASSPASGQAAAGELFF.

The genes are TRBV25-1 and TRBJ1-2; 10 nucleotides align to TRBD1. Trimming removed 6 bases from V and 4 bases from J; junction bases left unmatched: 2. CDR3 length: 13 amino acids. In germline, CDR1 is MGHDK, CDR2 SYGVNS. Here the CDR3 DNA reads TGTGCCAGCAGGGGGACAGGGGTCTATGGCTACACCTTC. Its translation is CASRGTGVYGYTF.

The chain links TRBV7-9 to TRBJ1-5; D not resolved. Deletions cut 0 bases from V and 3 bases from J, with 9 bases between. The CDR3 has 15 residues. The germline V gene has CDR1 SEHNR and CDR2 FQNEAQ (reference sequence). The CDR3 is CASSLAGGPNQPQHF. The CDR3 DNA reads TGTGCCAGCAGCTTAGCGGGAGGGCCCAATCAGCCCCAGCATTTT.

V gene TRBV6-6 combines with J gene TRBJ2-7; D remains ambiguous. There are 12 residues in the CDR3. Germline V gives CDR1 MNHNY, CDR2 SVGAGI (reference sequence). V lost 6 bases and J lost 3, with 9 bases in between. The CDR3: CASRENNYEQYF. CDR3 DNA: TGTGCCAGCAGGGAAAACAACTACGAGCAGTACTTC.

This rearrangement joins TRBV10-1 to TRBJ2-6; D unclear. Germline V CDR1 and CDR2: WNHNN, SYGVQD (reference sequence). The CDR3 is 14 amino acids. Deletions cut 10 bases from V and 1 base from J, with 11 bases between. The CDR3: CAIEPESGANVLTF. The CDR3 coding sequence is TGCGCCATCGAACCTGAATCTGGGGCCAACGTCCTGACTTTC.

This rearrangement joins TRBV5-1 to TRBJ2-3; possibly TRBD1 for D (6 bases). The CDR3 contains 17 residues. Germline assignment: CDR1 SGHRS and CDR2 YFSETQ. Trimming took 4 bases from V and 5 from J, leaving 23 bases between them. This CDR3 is CASSRLGQTLLGDTQYF. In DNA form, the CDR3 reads TGCGCCAGCAGCCGCCTGGGACAAACCCTATTGGGAGATACGCAGTATTTT.